This is a list of T cell receptor beta chains from one sample in a study of cytomegalovirus exposure and HLA in healthy donors. The protocol was immunoSEQ multiplex PCR, while the TCRdb copy is restricted to in-frame clones and leaves out a portion. The data show around 140,000 clones, with roughly 74% seen just once and about 2.5% held by the top ten. Specimen: PBMCs. The receptor set was obtained from a woman aged 18 to 35 in good health and CMV-seropositive. The CDR3 runs from the conserved cysteine through the conserved F or W. The order of the fields is J gene, V gene, D gene, clone size, CDR3 DNA, CDR3 protein. The D gene is left open where the match is weak. Only some rows state a clone size, as once, few, many or a class for expanded clones.

j_gene: TRBJ1-1
v_gene: TRBV5-1
d_gene: -
abundance: -
CDR3nt: TGCGCCAGCAGCTTGGAAGGCGGAATGAACACTGAAGCTTTCTTT
CDR3aa: CASSLEGGMNTEAFF

j_gene: TRBJ1-1
v_gene: TRBV7-9
d_gene: TRBD1
abundance: -
CDR3nt: TGTGCCAGCAGCTTGGAGACGCCGGGACAGGGGGCAGGCACTGAAGCTTTCTTT
CDR3aa: CASSLETPGQGAGTEAFF

j_gene: TRBJ2-7
v_gene: TRBV5-4
d_gene: TRBD2
abundance: -
CDR3nt: TGTGCCAGTTCGGCGGGGGGCTCCTACGAGCAGTACTTC
CDR3aa: CASSAGGSYEQYF

j_gene: TRBJ1-2
v_gene: TRBV7-2
d_gene: -
abundance: -
CDR3nt: TGTGCCAGCAGCTTCGGGGGTTACAACTATGGCTACACCTTC
CDR3aa: CASSFGGYNYGYTF

j_gene: TRBJ1-1
v_gene: TRBV4-3
d_gene: TRBD1
abundance: -
CDR3nt: TGCGCCAGCAGCCAATCGACAGGGGGCACTGAAGCTTTCTTT
CDR3aa: CASSQSTGGTEAFF

j_gene: TRBJ2-7
v_gene: TRBV28
d_gene: TRBD2
abundance: -
CDR3nt: TGTGCCAGCAGTACCCCCCGATGGCGGGGGGCCTACGAGCAGTACTTC
CDR3aa: CASSTPRWRGAYEQYF

j_gene: TRBJ1-4
v_gene: TRBV18
d_gene: TRBD1
abundance: -
CDR3nt: TGTGCCAGCTCACCCTCACAGGGGCTCAAGCTGTTTTTT
CDR3aa: CASSPSQGLKLFF

j_gene: TRBJ2-2
v_gene: TRBV5-1
d_gene: TRBD1
abundance: few
CDR3nt: TGCGCCAGCAGCTTACAGGGGGCCGACACCGGGGAGCTGTTTTTT
CDR3aa: CASSLQGADTGELFF

j_gene: TRBJ1-4
v_gene: TRBV7-9
d_gene: -
abundance: -
CDR3nt: TGTGCCAGCAGCCGTGGCGGTATGGGAAAACTGTTTTTT
CDR3aa: CASSRGGMGKLFF

j_gene: TRBJ1-6
v_gene: TRBV6-1
d_gene: TRBD1
abundance: few
CDR3nt: TGTGCCAGCAGTTCTGAAGGGGGCAGGGCTTCACCCCTCCACTTT
CDR3aa: CASSSEGGRASPLHF

j_gene: TRBJ2-1
v_gene: TRBV11-2
d_gene: -
abundance: -
CDR3nt: TGTGCCAGCAGCGGGCTTCGGACTTCAAACAATGAGCAGTTCTTC
CDR3aa: CASSGLRTSNNEQFF

j_gene: TRBJ2-7
v_gene: TRBV28
d_gene: -
abundance: -
CDR3nt: TGTGCCAGCAGTTTCGGCAGGGGGGTCGAGCAGTACTTC
CDR3aa: CASSFGRGVEQYF

j_gene: TRBJ1-1
v_gene: TRBV23-1
d_gene: -
abundance: -
CDR3nt: TGCGCCAGCAGTCATCACCCGGCGGAACTATCCCAGAACACTGAAGCTTTCTTT
CDR3aa: CASSHHPAELSQNTEAFF

j_gene: TRBJ2-7
v_gene: TRBV11-3
d_gene: -
abundance: -
CDR3nt: TGTGCCAGCAGCTTAGCATACGAGCAGTACTTC
CDR3aa: CASSLAYEQYF

j_gene: TRBJ1-5
v_gene: TRBV27
d_gene: -
abundance: -
CDR3nt: TGTGCCAGCAGGCCCGGTGTAGACAATCAGCCCCAGCATTTT
CDR3aa: CASRPGVDNQPQHF

j_gene: TRBJ2-3
v_gene: TRBV19
d_gene: -
abundance: -
CDR3nt: TGTGCCAGTAGTAGGACTGGGGACACCAGCACAGATACGCAGTATTTT
CDR3aa: CASSRTGDTSTDTQYF

j_gene: TRBJ1-6
v_gene: TRBV5-1
d_gene: TRBD1
abundance: few
CDR3nt: TGCGCCAGCAAGGGAGGGGGACAGGGGGATTCACCCCTCCACTTT
CDR3aa: CASKGGGQGDSPLHF

j_gene: TRBJ2-7
v_gene: TRBV30
d_gene: -
abundance: -
CDR3nt: TGTGCCTGGAGCGCCGAGGATACTAGCTCCTACGAGCAGTACTTC
CDR3aa: CAWSAEDTSSYEQYF

j_gene: TRBJ1-1
v_gene: TRBV7-9
d_gene: -
abundance: -
CDR3nt: TGTTCCAGCAGCCCGAGTGCCACTGAAGCTTTCTTT
CDR3aa: CSSSPSATEAFF

j_gene: TRBJ1-1
v_gene: TRBV19
d_gene: TRBD1
abundance: -
CDR3nt: TGTGCCAGTAGTATCGAACCACAGGGGCGGACTGAAGCTTTCTTT
CDR3aa: CASSIEPQGRTEAFF

j_gene: TRBJ1-3
v_gene: TRBV7-2
d_gene: TRBD1
abundance: -
CDR3nt: TGTGCCAGCAGCTTACGACAGGGGAGGTTGGGAAACACCATATATTTT
CDR3aa: CASSLRQGRLGNTIYF

j_gene: TRBJ2-2
v_gene: TRBV18
d_gene: -
abundance: once
CDR3nt: TGTGCCAGCTCACCCACGACAGGAACCCTCGTCGGGGAGCTGTTTTTT
CDR3aa: CASSPTTGTLVGELFF

j_gene: TRBJ2-7
v_gene: TRBV14
d_gene: -
abundance: few
CDR3nt: TGTGCCAGCAGCCAGACAGGCGAGCAGTACTTC
CDR3aa: CASSQTGEQYF

j_gene: TRBJ1-2
v_gene: TRBV19
d_gene: -
abundance: -
CDR3nt: TGTGCCAGTAGTACCCCCCGAGGGAGATACTATGGCTACACCTTC
CDR3aa: CASSTPRGRYYGYTF

j_gene: TRBJ2-7
v_gene: TRBV14
d_gene: -
abundance: -
CDR3nt: TGTGCCAGCAGCCAACAATGGGCACGAGAGCAGTACTTC
CDR3aa: CASSQQWAREQYF

j_gene: TRBJ2-7
v_gene: TRBV28
d_gene: -
abundance: -
CDR3nt: TGTGCCAGCAGTTTATGGGGCGAGCAGTACTTC
CDR3aa: CASSLWGEQYF

j_gene: TRBJ1-6
v_gene: TRBV6-5
d_gene: -
abundance: -
CDR3nt: TGTGCCAGCAGTTACGGGGGGACGGGGGATTCACCCCTCCACTTT
CDR3aa: CASSYGGTGDSPLHF

j_gene: TRBJ2-7
v_gene: TRBV15
d_gene: TRBD2
abundance: few
CDR3nt: TGTGCCACCAGCAGAGTTCGGGGTTCCGGGACTAGTGTCTACGAGCAGTACTTC
CDR3aa: CATSRVRGSGTSVYEQYF

j_gene: TRBJ1-4
v_gene: TRBV6-5
d_gene: TRBD1
abundance: -
CDR3nt: TGTGCCAGCAGTGCGACAGGGGAAGTTGAAAAACTGTTTTTT
CDR3aa: CASSATGEVEKLFF

j_gene: TRBJ2-3
v_gene: TRBV28
d_gene: -
abundance: -
CDR3nt: TGTGCCAGCAGTTTTTCGGACAGCTCTAACACAGATACGCAGTATTTT
CDR3aa: CASSFSDSSNTDTQYF

j_gene: TRBJ2-7
v_gene: TRBV7-9
d_gene: -
abundance: -
CDR3nt: TGTGCCAGCAGCGATAACGAGAGGGCTGCCTACGAGCAGTACTTC
CDR3aa: CASSDNERAAYEQYF

j_gene: TRBJ2-1
v_gene: TRBV9
d_gene: -
abundance: -
CDR3nt: TGTGCCAGCAGCGTAAGGGATTCTACGGGGGATGAGCAGTTCTTC
CDR3aa: CASSVRDSTGDEQFF

j_gene: TRBJ1-2
v_gene: TRBV7-2
d_gene: TRBD1
abundance: -
CDR3nt: TGTGCCAGCAGGACAGGGAATGGCTACACCTTC
CDR3aa: CASRTGNGYTF

j_gene: TRBJ1-2
v_gene: TRBV6-1
d_gene: TRBD1
abundance: -
CDR3nt: TGTGCCAGCAGTGAAGCGGACAGGGGGCTCTCCTATGGCTACACCTTC
CDR3aa: CASSEADRGLSYGYTF

j_gene: TRBJ2-7
v_gene: TRBV6-1
d_gene: TRBD1
abundance: -
CDR3nt: TGTGCCAGCACCCAGGGACAGGGAGGCTACGAGCAGTACTTC
CDR3aa: CASTQGQGGYEQYF

j_gene: TRBJ1-1
v_gene: TRBV9
d_gene: -
abundance: -
CDR3nt: TGTGCCAGCAGCGCTCGACAGAACACTGAAGCTTTCTTT
CDR3aa: CASSARQNTEAFF

j_gene: TRBJ1-1
v_gene: TRBV7-9
d_gene: TRBD1
abundance: -
CDR3nt: TGTGCCAGCAGCTTAGCCGAATTGACAGGGATCATGAACACTGAAGCTTTCTTT
CDR3aa: CASSLAELTGIMNTEAFF

j_gene: TRBJ1-5
v_gene: TRBV19
d_gene: TRBD1
abundance: -
CDR3nt: TGTGCCAGTAGGAGGGGGCAATATAGCAATCAGCCCCAGCATTTT
CDR3aa: CASRRGQYSNQPQHF

j_gene: TRBJ2-6
v_gene: TRBV18
d_gene: -
abundance: once
CDR3nt: TGTGCCAGCTCACCACGGAGCTCTGGGGCCAACGTCCTGACTTTC
CDR3aa: CASSPRSSGANVLTF

j_gene: TRBJ1-1
v_gene: TRBV5-6
d_gene: TRBD1
abundance: -
CDR3nt: TGTGCCAGCAGCGGTAGACAGGGGGCGGCCACTGAAGCTTTCTTT
CDR3aa: CASSGRQGAATEAFF

j_gene: TRBJ2-7
v_gene: TRBV5-6
d_gene: TRBD1
abundance: once
CDR3nt: TGTGCCAGCAGCGGAGACAGGGGCGCCGACGCATTTTACGAGCAGTACTTC
CDR3aa: CASSGDRGADAFYEQYF

j_gene: TRBJ2-7
v_gene: TRBV5-1
d_gene: TRBD1
abundance: -
CDR3nt: TGCGCCAGCAGCTCCCAGGGGGCCAACGAGCAGTACTTC
CDR3aa: CASSSQGANEQYF

j_gene: TRBJ2-2
v_gene: TRBV6-5
d_gene: -
abundance: -
CDR3nt: TGTGCCAGCAGTTACTCAGGCAGGACCGGGGAGCTGTTTTTT
CDR3aa: CASSYSGRTGELFF

j_gene: TRBJ2-3
v_gene: TRBV7-8
d_gene: TRBD2
abundance: -
CDR3nt: TGTGCCAGCAGCTGGAGGACTAGCGGGTCCCGGGATACGCAGTATTTT
CDR3aa: CASSWRTSGSRDTQYF

j_gene: TRBJ1-2
v_gene: TRBV7-8
d_gene: TRBD1
abundance: once
CDR3nt: TGTGCCAGCAGCTTACCGGACAGGGGCGCCTATGGCTACACCTTC
CDR3aa: CASSLPDRGAYGYTF

j_gene: TRBJ1-2
v_gene: TRBV6-5
d_gene: TRBD1
abundance: -
CDR3nt: TGTGCCAGCAGTTACGGGACAGGGAGAGGCTACACCTTC
CDR3aa: CASSYGTGRGYTF

j_gene: TRBJ1-1
v_gene: TRBV10-3
d_gene: -
abundance: -
CDR3nt: TGTGCCATCGAACCACACCTGAACACTGAAGCTTTCTTT
CDR3aa: CAIEPHLNTEAFF

j_gene: TRBJ1-2
v_gene: TRBV9
d_gene: TRBD1
abundance: -
CDR3nt: TGTGCCAGCAGCGTAGACCCTGACAGGGGTAGCTATGGCTACACCTTC
CDR3aa: CASSVDPDRGSYGYTF

j_gene: TRBJ2-3
v_gene: TRBV13
d_gene: TRBD2
abundance: -
CDR3nt: TGTGCCAGCAGCTTAGCCCTTAGGACTAGCGGGGGCACAGATACGCAGTATTTT
CDR3aa: CASSLALRTSGGTDTQYF

j_gene: TRBJ1-2
v_gene: TRBV19
d_gene: -
abundance: -
CDR3nt: TGTGCCAGTACGGGGCAGGGGATCGATGGCTACACCTTC
CDR3aa: CASTGQGIDGYTF

j_gene: TRBJ2-7
v_gene: TRBV19
d_gene: TRBD2
abundance: few
CDR3nt: TGTGCCAGTAGTGTGGGACTAGGCCGTACCAGTTACGAGCAGTACTTC
CDR3aa: CASSVGLGRTSYEQYF

j_gene: TRBJ2-1
v_gene: TRBV9
d_gene: TRBD1
abundance: few
CDR3nt: TGTGCCAGCAGCGTCCGACAGGGGGCGAATGATGAGCAGTTCTTC
CDR3aa: CASSVRQGANDEQFF

j_gene: TRBJ1-1
v_gene: TRBV5-1
d_gene: TRBD1
abundance: once
CDR3nt: TGCGCCAGCACCGAGACAGGGGGTTTTGGTGAAGCTTTCTTT
CDR3aa: CASTETGGFGEAFF

j_gene: TRBJ2-7
v_gene: TRBV6-5
d_gene: -
abundance: -
CDR3nt: TGTGCCAGCAGTTACTCACCCGACAGGCACTACGAGCAGTACTTC
CDR3aa: CASSYSPDRHYEQYF

j_gene: TRBJ2-7
v_gene: TRBV6-5
d_gene: TRBD1
abundance: -
CDR3nt: TGTGCCAGCAGACGGACAGGGGGAGCCTACGAGCAGTACTTC
CDR3aa: CASRRTGGAYEQYF

j_gene: TRBJ2-2
v_gene: TRBV9
d_gene: -
abundance: -
CDR3nt: TGTGCCAGCAGCGGGACAGCTACCGGGGAGCTGTTTTTT
CDR3aa: CASSGTATGELFF

j_gene: TRBJ1-5
v_gene: TRBV19
d_gene: -
abundance: -
CDR3nt: TGTGCCAGTAGTCCCCGGGGCAGGGGAAAGGGACAGCCCCAGCATTTT
CDR3aa: CASSPRGRGKGQPQHF